This TCR beta chain appears in the sequencing data of a study of T cell responses to AZD1222 COVID-19 vaccine. Profiling relied on immunoSEQ multiplex PCR, and the TCRdb table lists in-frame clones only, not all of them. The sample shows about 150,000 clones, roughly 90% of them seen only once. Deletions cut 6 bases from V and 7 bases from J, with 15 bases between. CDR3 length: 13 residues. The J gene is TRBJ1-1, the V gene TRBV12-3 or TRBV12-4; D is uncertain. Here the sequenced sample was peripheral blood, taken on day 0 of AZD1222 vaccination. The clonotype was recovered from an adult in good health. The CDR3 loop reads CASSLSVGIEAFF. The CDR3 bases are TGTGCCAGCAGCCTGAGTGTTGGCATTGAAGCTTTCTTT.